This T cell receptor (beta chain) was obtained from a study of blood T cell repertoires in COVID-19. Study-wide context: Samples came from the United States, Italy and Spain, spanning acute and convalescent COVID-19. From T cells, B-cell-depleted T cells, or PBMCs came the material, which was cDNA or gDNA.

This clone has just a few counts. Seattle enrolled patients during active infection and tracked them longitudinally. How the authors handled the data: Amplification of reference gene primers provided the estimated nucleated cell counts. Libraries were prepared by immunoSEQ multiplex PCR; TCRdb keeps only in-frame clonotypes and omits some of them. V, J and clone size are taken as reported in that table, and D and trimming were inferred from the DNA itself. The table lists about 69,000 clones, approximately 83% of them singletons. The CDR3 loop spans 17 amino acids. The V segment lost 0 bases and the J segment 4 bases; nucleotides outside the gene matches: 9. Germline CDR1 is KGHSH and CDR2 is LQKENI.

This TCR was recovered from a man aged 40-50 years with COVID-19, enrolled during active disease. The chain recombines TRBV18 with TRBJ1-2; the match to TRBD1 covers 9 bases. The sequencing input was peripheral blood. CDR3 loop: CASSPPGTGNGIYGYTF. The CDR3 DNA reads TGTGCCAGCTCACCACCGGGGACAGGGAACGGGATCTATGGCTACACCTTC.